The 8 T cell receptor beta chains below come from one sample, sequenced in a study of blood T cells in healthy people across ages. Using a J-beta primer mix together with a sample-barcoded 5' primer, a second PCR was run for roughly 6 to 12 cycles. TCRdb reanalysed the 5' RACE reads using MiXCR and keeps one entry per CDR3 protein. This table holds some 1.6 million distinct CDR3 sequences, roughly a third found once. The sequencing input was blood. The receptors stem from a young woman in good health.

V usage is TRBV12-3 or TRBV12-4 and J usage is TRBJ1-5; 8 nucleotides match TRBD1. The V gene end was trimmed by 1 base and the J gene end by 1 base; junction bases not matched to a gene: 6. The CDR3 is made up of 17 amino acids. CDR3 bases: TGTGCCAGCAGTTTAGAGACAGGGGACCCCAGCAATCAGCCCCAGCATTTT. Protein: CASSLETGDPSNQPQHF.

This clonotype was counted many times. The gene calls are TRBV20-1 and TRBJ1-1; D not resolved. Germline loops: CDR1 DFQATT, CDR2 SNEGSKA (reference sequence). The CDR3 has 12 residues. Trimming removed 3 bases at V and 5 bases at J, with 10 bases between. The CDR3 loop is CSARGLTTEAFF. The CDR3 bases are TGCAGTGCTAGGGGCTTAACGACTGAAGCTTTCTTT.

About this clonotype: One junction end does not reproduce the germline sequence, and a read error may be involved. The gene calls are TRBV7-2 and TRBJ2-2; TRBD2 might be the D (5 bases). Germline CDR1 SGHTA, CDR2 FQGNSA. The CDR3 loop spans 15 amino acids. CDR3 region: CVSSYLPGSTGEQFF. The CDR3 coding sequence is TGTGTCAGCAGTTACCTCCCGGGTTCCACCGGGGAGCAGTTTTTT.

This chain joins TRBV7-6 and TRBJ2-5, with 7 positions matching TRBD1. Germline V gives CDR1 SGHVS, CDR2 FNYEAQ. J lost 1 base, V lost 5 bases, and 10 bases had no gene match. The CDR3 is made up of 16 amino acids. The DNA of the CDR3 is TGTGCCAGCAGCCGTAGAGGCAGGGGGTTCCAAGAGACCCAGTACTTC. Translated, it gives CASSRRGRGFQETQYF.

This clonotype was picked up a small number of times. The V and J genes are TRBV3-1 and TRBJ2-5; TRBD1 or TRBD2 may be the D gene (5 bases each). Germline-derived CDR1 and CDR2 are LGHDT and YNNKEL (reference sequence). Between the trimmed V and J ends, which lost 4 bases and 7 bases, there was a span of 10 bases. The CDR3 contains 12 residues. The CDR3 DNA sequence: TGTGCCAGCAGCCGAGGGGTGGGGACCCAGTACTTC. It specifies CASSRGVGTQYF.

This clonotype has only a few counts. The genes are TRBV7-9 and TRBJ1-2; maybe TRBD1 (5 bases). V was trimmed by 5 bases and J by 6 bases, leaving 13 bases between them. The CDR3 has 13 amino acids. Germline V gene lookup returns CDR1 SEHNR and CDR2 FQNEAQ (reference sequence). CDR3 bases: TGTGCCAGCAGCCCCCGACAGATAGATGGCTACACCTTC. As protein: CASSPRQIDGYTF.

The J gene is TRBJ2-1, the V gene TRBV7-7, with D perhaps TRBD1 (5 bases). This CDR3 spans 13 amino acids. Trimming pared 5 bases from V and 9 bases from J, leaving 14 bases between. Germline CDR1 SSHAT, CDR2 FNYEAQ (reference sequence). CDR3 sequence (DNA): TGTGCCAGCAGCCAGGGAACCCTCGGTGAGCAGTTCTTC. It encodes CASSQGTLGEQFF.

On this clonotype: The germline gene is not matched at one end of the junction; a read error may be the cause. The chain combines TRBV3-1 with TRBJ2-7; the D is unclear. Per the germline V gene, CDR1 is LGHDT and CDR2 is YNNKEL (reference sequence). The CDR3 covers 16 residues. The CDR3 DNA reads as TGTGCCAGCAGCCAAGATATCCCGAGAGTCACCTACGAGCAGTACTTT. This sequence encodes CASSQDIPRVTYEQYF.